This TCR beta chain was sequenced for a study of blood T cell repertoires in COVID-19 (dated by TCRdb to the early 2020s). Context from the whole study: Samples from collaborators originated in the United States, Italy and Spain and spanned both the acute and convalescent phases of COVID-19. The prospective study material was composed of cDNA or gDNA derived from T cells, B-cell-depleted T cells, or PBMCs. The dataset comprised deeply sampled blood TCRbeta repertoires from subjects exposed to, actively infected with, or recovered from COVID-19. The repertoires were released in a freely available public database meant as a resource for research on the immune response to SARS-CoV-2. The samples were drawn from two sources: the first 160 participants of the ongoing ImmuneRACE study, and over 950 subjects contributed by 6 global collaborators. Sample metadata almost always included a de-identified subject ID, COVID-19 status, age in years and sex. Where available, HLA class I and class II types were taken from metadata supplied by the sample provider and were not determined by assay-based typing. Results and caveats for the whole study, not just this receptor: Clinical and demographic metadata were provided uncurated, with the amount varying by source and participant.

TCRbeta CDR3 regions were amplified from genomic DNA using the immunoSEQ Assay, a bias-controlled multiplex PCR. The published analysis was carried out like this. Within the assay, amplification of reference gene primers was used to estimate how many nucleated cells each sample contained. To quantify the absolute abundance of each unique TCRbeta CDR3 rearrangement, sequence reads were collapsed and filtered. For each sample, productive Simpson clonality was calculated by taking the square root of Simpson's diversity index across productive rearrangements. TCRdb provides this immuneACCESS table in a form limited to in-frame rearrangements. Some clones are lacking; in checked studies, under half of them reflect an unresolved V gene, and why the rest are absent is not known. V and J calls and clone size follow that table, whereas D and trimming were derived from the DNA. The sample includes more than 80,000 clones, with 88% observed a single time. The top ten clonotypes cover over 8.5% of the sample.

Collaborating institutions collected whole blood in K2EDTA tubes following their own protocols. For TCRbeta analysis, collaborators shipped samples as frozen whole blood, isolated PBMCs, or DNA extracted from either of those sample types. V is pared back by 4 bases and J by 6 bases, with 13 bases lying between the germline termini. The germline V gene specifies SGHTA as CDR1 and FQGTGA as CDR2. Inclusive of the bounding cysteine and phenylalanine, the CDR3 is 13 residues long. Only CDR3 DNA is held: 39 bases, read in frame from base 1. On this clone: Its antigen remains unidentified. The sample holds no much larger clone one base away, and base qualities are not on file.

The rearrangement combines TRBV7-3 with TRBJ2-7, with TRBD1 as a weak D call on 7 bases. The sequencing sample was made of peripheral blood. The sequence came from a man older than 75 with acute or convalescent COVID-19. The CDR3 has the sequence CASSSTQGGEQYF. The DNA sequence is given as TGTGCCAGCAGCTCTACTCAGGGGGGCGAGCAGTACTTC.